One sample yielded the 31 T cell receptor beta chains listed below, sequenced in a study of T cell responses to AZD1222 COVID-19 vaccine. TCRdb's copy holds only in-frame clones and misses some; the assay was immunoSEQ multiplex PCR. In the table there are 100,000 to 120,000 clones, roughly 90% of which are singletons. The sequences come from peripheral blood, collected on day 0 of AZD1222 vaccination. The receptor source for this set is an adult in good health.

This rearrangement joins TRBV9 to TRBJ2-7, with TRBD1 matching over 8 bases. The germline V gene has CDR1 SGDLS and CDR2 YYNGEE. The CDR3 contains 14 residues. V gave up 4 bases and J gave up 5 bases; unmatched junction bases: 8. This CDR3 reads CASSPRDRFDEQYF. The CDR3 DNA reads TGTGCCAGCAGCCCCCGGGACAGGTTTGACGAGCAGTACTTC.

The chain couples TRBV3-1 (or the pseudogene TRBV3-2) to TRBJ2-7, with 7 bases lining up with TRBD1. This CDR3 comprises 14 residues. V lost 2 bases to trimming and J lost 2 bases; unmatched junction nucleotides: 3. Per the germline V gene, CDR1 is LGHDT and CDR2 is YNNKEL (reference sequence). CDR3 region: CASSQSQGPYEQYF. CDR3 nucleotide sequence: TGTGCCAGCAGCCAATCACAGGGGCCCTACGAGCAGTACTTC.

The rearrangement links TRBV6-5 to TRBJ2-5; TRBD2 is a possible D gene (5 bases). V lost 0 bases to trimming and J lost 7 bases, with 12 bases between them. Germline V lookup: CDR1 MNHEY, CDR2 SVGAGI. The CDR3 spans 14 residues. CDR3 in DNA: TGTGCCAGCAGTTACTCGATAAGAGGAGGGACCCAGTACTTC. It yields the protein CASSYSIRGGTQYF.

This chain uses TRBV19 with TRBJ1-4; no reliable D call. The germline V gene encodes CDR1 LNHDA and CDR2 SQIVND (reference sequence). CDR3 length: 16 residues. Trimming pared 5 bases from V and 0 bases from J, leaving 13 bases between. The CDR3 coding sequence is TGTGCCAGTAGTCCACGTCCCGGGGCAACTAATGAAAAACTGTTTTTT. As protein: CASSPRPGATNEKLFF.

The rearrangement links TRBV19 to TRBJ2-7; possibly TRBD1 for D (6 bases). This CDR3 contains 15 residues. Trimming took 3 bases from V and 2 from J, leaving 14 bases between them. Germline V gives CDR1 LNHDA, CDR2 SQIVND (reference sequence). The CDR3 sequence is CASSMGRGGPYEQYF. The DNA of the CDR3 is TGTGCCAGTAGTATGGGTCGAGGGGGACCCTACGAGCAGTACTTC. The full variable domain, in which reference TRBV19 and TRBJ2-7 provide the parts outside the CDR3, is DGGITQSPKYLFRKEGQNVTLSCEQNLNHDAMYWYRQDPGQGLRLIYYSQIVNDFQKGDIAEGYSVSREKKESFPLTVTSAQKNPTAFYLCASSMGRGGPYEQYFGPGTRLTVT.

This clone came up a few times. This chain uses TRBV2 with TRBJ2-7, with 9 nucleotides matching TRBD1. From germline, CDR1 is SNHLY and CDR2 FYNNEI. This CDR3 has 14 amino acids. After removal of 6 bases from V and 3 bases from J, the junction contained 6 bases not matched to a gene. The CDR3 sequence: CASSGGTGYYEQYF. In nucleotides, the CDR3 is TGTGCCAGCAGCGGCGGGACAGGGTACTACGAGCAGTACTTC.

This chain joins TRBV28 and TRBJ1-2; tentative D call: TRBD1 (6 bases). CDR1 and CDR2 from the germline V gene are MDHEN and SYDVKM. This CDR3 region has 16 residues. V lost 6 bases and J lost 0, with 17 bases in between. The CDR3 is CASRSSGGHPNYGYTF. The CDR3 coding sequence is TGTGCCAGCAGATCATCGGGGGGGCATCCTAACTATGGCTACACCTTC.

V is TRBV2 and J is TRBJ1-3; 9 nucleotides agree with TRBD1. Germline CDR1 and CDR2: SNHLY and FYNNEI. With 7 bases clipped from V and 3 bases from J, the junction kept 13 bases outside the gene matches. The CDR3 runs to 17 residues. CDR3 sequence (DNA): TGTGCCAGCACCCCCAGACAGGGGGGGTCAGTTGGAAACACCATATATTTT. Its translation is CASTPRQGGSVGNTIYF.

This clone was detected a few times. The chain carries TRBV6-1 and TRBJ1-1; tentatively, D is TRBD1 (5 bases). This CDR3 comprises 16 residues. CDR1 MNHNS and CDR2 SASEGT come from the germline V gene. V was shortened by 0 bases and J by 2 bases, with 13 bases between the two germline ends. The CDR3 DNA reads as TGTGCCAGCAGTGAAGCGGATGGGGGAGGCAACACTGAAGCTTTCTTT. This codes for CASSEADGGGNTEAFF.

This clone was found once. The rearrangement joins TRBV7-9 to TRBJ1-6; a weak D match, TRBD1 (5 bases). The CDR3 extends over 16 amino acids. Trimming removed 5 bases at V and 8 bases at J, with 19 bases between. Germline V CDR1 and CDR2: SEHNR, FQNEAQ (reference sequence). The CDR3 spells CASSRNVGGAYSPLHF. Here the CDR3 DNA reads TGTGCCAGCAGCCGGAACGTCGGGGGAGCATATTCACCCCTCCACTTT.

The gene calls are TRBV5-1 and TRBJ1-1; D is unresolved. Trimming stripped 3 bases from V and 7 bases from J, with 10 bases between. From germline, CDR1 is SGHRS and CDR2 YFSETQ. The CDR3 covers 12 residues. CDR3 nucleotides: TGCGCCAGCAGCTCTGAACGAAATGAAGCTTTCTTT. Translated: CASSSERNEAFF.

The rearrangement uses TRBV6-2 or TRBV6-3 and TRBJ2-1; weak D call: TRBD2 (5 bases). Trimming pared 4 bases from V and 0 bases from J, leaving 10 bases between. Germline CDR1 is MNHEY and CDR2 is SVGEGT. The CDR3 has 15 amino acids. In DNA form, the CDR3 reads TGTGCCAGCAGTTCCGGCGGGTTCTCCTACAATGAGCAGTTCTTC. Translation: CASSSGGFSYNEQFF.

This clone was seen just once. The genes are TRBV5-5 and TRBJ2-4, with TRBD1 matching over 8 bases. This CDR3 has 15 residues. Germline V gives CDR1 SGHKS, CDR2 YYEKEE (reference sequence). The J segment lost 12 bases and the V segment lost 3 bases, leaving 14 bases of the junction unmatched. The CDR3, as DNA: TGTGCCAGCAGCTCCCCCGGACAGGGACAAAGAGCTCAGTACTTC. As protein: CASSSPGQGQRAQYF.

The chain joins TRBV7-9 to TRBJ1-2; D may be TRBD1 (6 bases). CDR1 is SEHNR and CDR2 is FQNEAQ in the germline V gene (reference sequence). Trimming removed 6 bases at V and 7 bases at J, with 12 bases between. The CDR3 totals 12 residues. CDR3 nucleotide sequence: TGTGCCAGCAGACAGGGAAGAGGTGGCTACACCTTC. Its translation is CASRQGRGGYTF. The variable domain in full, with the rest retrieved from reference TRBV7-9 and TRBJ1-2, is DTGVSQNPRHKITKRGQNVTFRCDPISEHNRLYWYRQTLGQGPEFLTYFQNEAQLEKSRLLSDRFSAERPKGSFSTLEIQRTEQGDSAMYLCASRQGRGGYTFGSGTRLTVV.

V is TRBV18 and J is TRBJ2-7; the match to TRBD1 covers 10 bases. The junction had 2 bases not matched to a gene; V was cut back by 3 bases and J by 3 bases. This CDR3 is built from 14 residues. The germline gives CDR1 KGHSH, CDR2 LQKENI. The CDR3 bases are TGTGCCAGCTCACCGGGACAGGGGATCTACGAGCAGTACTTC. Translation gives CASSPGQGIYEQYF.

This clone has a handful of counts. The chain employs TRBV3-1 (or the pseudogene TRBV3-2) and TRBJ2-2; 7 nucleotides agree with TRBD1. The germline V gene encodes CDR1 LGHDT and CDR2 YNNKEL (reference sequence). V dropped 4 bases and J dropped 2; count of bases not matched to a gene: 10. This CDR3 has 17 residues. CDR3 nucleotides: TGTGCCAGCAGCCGACCGACAGGGATTAGAAACACCGGGGAGCTGTTTTTT. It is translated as CASSRPTGIRNTGELFF.

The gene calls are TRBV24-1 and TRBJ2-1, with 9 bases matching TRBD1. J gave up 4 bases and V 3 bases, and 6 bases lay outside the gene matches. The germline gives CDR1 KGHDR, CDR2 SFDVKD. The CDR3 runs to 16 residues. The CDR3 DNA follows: TGTGCCACCAGTGATCTTGCGACAGGGGGGTACAATGAGCAGTTCTTC. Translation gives CATSDLATGGYNEQFF.

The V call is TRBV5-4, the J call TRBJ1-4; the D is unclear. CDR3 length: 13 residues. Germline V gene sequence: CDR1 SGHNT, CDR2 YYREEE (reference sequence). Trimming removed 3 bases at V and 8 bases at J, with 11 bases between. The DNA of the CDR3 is TGTGCCAGCAGCTGGAACGGGTTAGAAAAACTGTTTTTT. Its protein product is CASSWNGLEKLFF.

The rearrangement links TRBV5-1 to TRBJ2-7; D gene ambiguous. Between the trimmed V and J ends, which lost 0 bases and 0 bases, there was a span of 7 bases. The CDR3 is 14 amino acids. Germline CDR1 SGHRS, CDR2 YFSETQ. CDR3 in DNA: TGCGCCAGCAGCTTGGGGGGAAACTCCTACGAGCAGTACTTC. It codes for CASSLGGNSYEQYF.

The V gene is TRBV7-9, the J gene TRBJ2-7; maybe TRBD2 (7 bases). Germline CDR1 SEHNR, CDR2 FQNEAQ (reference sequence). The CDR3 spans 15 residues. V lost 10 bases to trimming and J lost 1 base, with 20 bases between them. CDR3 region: CATSGGAAWSYEQYF. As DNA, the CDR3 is TGTGCCACCTCGGGGGGCGCAGCCTGGTCCTACGAGCAGTACTTC.

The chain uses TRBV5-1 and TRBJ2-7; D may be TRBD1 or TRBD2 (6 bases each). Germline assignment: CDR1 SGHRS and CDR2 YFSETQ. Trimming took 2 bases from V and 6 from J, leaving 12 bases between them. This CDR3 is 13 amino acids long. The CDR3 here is CASSFTGAAEQYF. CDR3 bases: TGCGCCAGCAGCTTTACGGGGGCGGCCGAGCAGTACTTC.

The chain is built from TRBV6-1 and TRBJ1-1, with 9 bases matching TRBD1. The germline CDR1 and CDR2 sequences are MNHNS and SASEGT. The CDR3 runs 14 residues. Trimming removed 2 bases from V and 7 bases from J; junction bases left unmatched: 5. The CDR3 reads CASSESGQGIEAFF. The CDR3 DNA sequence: TGTGCCAGCAGTGAAAGCGGACAGGGGATTGAAGCTTTCTTT.

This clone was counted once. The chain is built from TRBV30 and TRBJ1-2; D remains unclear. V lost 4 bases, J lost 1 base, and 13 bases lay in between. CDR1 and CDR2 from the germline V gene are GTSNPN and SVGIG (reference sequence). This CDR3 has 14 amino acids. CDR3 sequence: CAWNGVPNNYGYTF. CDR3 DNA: TGTGCCTGGAATGGGGTACCGAATAACTATGGCTACACCTTC.

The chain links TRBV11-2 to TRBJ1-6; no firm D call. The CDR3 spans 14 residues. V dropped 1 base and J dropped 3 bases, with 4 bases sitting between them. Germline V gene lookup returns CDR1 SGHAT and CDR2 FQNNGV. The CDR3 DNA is TGTGCCAGCAGCTTAGGACTCTATAATTCACCCCTCCACTTT. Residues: CASSLGLYNSPLHF.

CDR3 DNA sequence: TGTGCCAGTAGTATCGGACAGGCCTTCTGGCATTTT. Protein product: CASSIGQAFWHF. The chain is built from TRBV19 and TRBJ1-5, with 7 bases identical to TRBD1. CDR1 and CDR2 (germline): LNHDA, SQIVND (reference sequence). J gave up 15 bases and V 3 bases, and 8 bases lay outside the gene matches. The CDR3 has 12 amino acids.

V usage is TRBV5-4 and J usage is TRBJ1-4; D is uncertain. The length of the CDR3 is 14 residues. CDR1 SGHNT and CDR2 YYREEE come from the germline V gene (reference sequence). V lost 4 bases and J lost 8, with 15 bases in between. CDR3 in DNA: TGTGCCAGCAGCCTGGGGAGGAGAACGGAAAAACTGTTTTTT. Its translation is CASSLGRRTEKLFF.

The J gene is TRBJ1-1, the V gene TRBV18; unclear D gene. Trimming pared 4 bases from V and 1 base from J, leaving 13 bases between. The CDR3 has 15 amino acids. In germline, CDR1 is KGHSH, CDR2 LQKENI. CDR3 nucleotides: TGTGCCAGCTCACAATCAGTAACACAGAACACTGAAGCTTTCTTT. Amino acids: CASSQSVTQNTEAFF.

The CDR3 bases are TGCGCCAGCAGCTTGACCGGGACACCAAACACTGAAGCTTTCTTT. Its protein product is CASSLTGTPNTEAFF. The chain links TRBV5-1 to TRBJ1-1; the D gene is possibly TRBD1 (6 bases). The CDR3 is 15 residues long. CDR1 and CDR2 from the germline V gene are SGHRS and YFSETQ. Trimming removed 1 base from V and 2 bases from J, with 12 bases in between.

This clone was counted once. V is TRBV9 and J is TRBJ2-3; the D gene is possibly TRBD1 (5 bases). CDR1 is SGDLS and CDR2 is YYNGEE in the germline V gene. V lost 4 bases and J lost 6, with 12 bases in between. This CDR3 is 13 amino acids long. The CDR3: CASSPLGLDTQYF. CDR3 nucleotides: TGTGCCAGCAGCCCACTGGGGCTGGATACGCAGTATTTT.

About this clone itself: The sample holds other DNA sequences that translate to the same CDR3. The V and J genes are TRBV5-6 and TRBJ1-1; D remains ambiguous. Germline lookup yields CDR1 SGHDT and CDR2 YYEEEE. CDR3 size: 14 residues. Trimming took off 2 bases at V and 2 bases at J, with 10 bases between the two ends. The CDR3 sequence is CASSLGQRNTEAFF. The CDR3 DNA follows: TGTGCCAGCAGCTTAGGCCAGCGAAACACTGAAGCTTTCTTT.

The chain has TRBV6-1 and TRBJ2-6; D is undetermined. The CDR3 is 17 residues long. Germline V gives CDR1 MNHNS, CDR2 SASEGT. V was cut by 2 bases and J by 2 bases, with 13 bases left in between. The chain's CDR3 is CASSETVGEAGANVLTF. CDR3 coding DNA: TGTGCCAGCAGTGAAACCGTTGGGGAAGCTGGGGCCAACGTCCTGACTTTC.